The clone carrying this TCR beta chain was found many times. Its antigen remains unknown. These data originate in a study of T cells after yellow fever vaccination. Study overall: The fractions with low cell numbers were processed using SMART-Seq v4 Ultra Low Input.

TCRdb reprocessed the 5' RACE reads via MiXCR and lists one record per CDR3 protein. This repertoire shows about 260,000 distinct CDR3 sequences, 10% to 15% found once; its top ten account for 0.4% to 0.65%. This CDR3 region has 16 residues. V gave up 0 bases and J gave up 0 bases, with 9 bases separating them. Per germline, CDR1 LGHNA and CDR2 YNFKEQ. Study-wide results and limits: Some clonotypes were seen in both the CD4 and the CD8 compartments. These made up a small share and likely arose from convergent recombination.

The source was CD4+ T cells sorted from PBMCs, collected 45 days after the yellow fever booster vaccination. This sequence was found in a man aged 25 to 40 who received the YFV17D yellow fever vaccine. The chain employs TRBV4-2 and TRBJ1-3, with D uncertain. CDR3 loop: CASSQEFSHSGNTIYF. The CDR3, as DNA: TGTGCCAGCAGCCAAGAATTCAGCCACTCTGGAAACACCATATATTTT.